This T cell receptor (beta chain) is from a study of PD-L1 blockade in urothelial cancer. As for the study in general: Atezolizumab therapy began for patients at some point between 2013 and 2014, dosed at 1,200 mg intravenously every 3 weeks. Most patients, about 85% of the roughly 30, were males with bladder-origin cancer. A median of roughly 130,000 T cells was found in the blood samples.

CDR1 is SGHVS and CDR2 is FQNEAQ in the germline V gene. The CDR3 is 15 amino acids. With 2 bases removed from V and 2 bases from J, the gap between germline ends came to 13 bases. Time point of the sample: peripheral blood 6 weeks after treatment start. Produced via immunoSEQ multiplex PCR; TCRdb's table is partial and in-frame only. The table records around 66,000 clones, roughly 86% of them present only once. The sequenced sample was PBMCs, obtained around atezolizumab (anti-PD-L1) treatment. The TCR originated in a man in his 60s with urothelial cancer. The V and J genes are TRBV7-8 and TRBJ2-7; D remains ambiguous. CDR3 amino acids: CASSLSRSGAYEQYF. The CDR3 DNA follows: TGTGCCAGCAGCTTATCACGATCAGGCGCCTACGAGCAGTACTTC.